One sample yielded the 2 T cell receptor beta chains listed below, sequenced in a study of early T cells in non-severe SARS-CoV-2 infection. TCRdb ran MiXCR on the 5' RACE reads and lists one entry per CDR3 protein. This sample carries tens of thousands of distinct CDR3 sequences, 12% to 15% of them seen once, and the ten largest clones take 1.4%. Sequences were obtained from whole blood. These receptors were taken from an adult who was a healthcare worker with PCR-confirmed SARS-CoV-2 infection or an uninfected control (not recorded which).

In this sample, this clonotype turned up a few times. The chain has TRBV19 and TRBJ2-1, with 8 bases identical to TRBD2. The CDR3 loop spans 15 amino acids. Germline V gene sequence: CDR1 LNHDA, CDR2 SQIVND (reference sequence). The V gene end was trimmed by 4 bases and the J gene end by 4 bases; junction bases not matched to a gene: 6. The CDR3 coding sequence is TGTGCCAGTAGTAAAGGAGTAGCGGGGTACAATGAGCAGTTCTTC. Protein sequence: CASSKGVAGYNEQFF.

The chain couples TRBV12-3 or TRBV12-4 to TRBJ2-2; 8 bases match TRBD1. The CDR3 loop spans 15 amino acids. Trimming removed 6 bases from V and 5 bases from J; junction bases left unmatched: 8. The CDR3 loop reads CASSPRTGRTGELFF. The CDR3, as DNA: TGTGCCAGCAGCCCCAGGACAGGGCGAACCGGGGAGCTGTTTTTT.